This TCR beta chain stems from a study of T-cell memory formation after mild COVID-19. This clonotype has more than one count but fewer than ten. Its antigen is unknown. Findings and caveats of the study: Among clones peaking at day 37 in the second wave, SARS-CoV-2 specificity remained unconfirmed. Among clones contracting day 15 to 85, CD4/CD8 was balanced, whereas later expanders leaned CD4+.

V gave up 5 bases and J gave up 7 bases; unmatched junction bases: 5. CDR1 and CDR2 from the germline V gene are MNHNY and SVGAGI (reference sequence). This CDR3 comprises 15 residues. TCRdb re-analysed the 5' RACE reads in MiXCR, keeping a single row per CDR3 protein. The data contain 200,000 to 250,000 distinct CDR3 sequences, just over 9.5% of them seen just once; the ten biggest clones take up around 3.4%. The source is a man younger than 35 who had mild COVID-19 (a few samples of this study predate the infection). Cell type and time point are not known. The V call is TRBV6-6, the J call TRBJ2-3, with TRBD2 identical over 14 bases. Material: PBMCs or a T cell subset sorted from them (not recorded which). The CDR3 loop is CASSRGTSGGYTQYF. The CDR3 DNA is TGTGCCAGCAGTCGCGGGACTAGCGGGGGTTATACGCAGTATTTT.